Following are 5 T cell receptor beta chains from one sample sequenced in a study of blood T cells in healthy people across ages. For the second PCR, which ran for about 6 to 12 cycles, a sample-barcoded 5' primer and a J-beta primer mix were used. Each CDR3 protein is one row after TCRdb ran MiXCR on the 5' RACE reads. This sample yields 540,000 or so distinct CDR3 sequences, of which 24% are seen a single time; less than 9% belongs to the top ten. The sample also formed part of further work on T cells of mothers and their children.

Specimen: blood. These receptors originate from a boy younger than 18 in good health.

The chain is built from TRBV28 and TRBJ2-1, with TRBD2 as a possible D gene (6 bases). Germline values: CDR1 MDHEN, CDR2 SYDVKM. Trimming cost V 2 bases and J 5 bases, with 19 bases left between them. The CDR3 covers 17 residues. CDR3 sequence reads: CASSLVLFWDFDNEQFF. CDR3 bases: TGTGCCAGCAGTTTAGTTCTGTTCTGGGACTTCGACAATGAGCAGTTCTTC. Filled out from reference TRBV28 and TRBJ2-1, the complete variable domain reads DVKVTQSSRYLVKRTGEKVFLECVQDMDHENMFWYRQDPGLGLRLIYFSYDVKMKEKGDIPEGYSVSREKKERFSLILESASTNQTSMYLCASSLVLFWDFDNEQFFGPGTRLTVL.

This clonotype was counted a few times. V is TRBV29-1 and J is TRBJ2-2, with 7 bases fitting TRBD2. Trimming cost V 6 bases and J 6 bases; bases outside gene matches: 13. The germline CDR1 and CDR2 sequences are SQVTM and ANQGSEA. CDR3 size: 15 residues. The chain's CDR3 is CSVSDAGDEAGELFF. CDR3 DNA: TGCAGCGTGTCGGACGCGGGGGATGAGGCCGGGGAGCTGTTTTTT.

The V and J genes are TRBV6-5 and TRBJ1-5, with D hard to call. The length of the CDR3 is 14 residues. V gave up 6 bases and J gave up 0 bases, with 9 bases separating them. Looked up from germline, CDR1 is MNHEY and CDR2 is SVGAGI. CDR3 in amino acids: CASRTGDSNQPQHF. CDR3 nucleotides: TGTGCCAGCAGGACTGGGGATAGCAATCAGCCCCAGCATTTT.

The chain links TRBV9 to TRBJ2-5, with 12 bases lining up with TRBD2. This CDR3 is 15 amino acids long. Germline V gives CDR1 SGDLS, CDR2 YYNGEE. The junction had 8 bases not matched to a gene; V was cut back by 0 bases and J by 11 bases. The CDR3 nucleotides read TGTGCCAGCAGCGTAGGGACTAGCGGGGAAGCGGGGCAGTACTTC. It yields the protein CASSVGTSGEAGQYF.

In this sample, this clonotype turned up a few times. The J gene is TRBJ2-7, the V gene TRBV4-1; TRBD2 might be the D (6 bases). Germline V gene lookup returns CDR1 MGHRA and CDR2 YSYEKL. The CDR3 length is 15 residues. Trimming removed 0 bases from V and 2 bases from J, with 11 bases in between. This chain's CDR3 is CASSQEGGAAYEQYF. DNA of the CDR3: TGCGCCAGCAGCCAAGAGGGGGGAGCGGCCTACGAGCAGTACTTC.